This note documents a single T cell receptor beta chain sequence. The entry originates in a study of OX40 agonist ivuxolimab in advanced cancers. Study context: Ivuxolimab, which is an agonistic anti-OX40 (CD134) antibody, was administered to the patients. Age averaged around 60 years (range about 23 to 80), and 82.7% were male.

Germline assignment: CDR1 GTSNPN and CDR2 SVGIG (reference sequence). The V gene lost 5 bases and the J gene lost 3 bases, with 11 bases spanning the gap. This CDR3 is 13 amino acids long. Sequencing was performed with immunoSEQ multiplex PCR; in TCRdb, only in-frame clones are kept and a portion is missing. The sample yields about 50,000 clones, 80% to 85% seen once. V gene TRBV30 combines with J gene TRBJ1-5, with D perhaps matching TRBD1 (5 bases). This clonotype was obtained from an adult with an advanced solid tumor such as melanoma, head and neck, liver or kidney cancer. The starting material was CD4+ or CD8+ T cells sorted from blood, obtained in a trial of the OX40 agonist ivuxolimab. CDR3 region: CAWSRGDNQPQHF. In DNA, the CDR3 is TGTGCCTGGTCCCGAGGGGACAATCAGCCCCAGCATTTT.